These 20 T cell receptor beta chains were sequenced from one sample in a study of blood T cell repertoires in COVID-19. Using immunoSEQ multiplex PCR, the repertoire was profiled, and TCRdb retains in-frame clones only, with some absent. The table records roughly 230,000 clones, 90% of them present only once. The specimen sequenced was peripheral blood. The receptors were sampled from an older woman with COVID-19, enrolled during active disease.

This clone was observed once. The chain is built from TRBV2 and TRBJ1-2; D is undetermined. V was trimmed by 6 bases and J by 8 bases, leaving 13 bases between them. CDR3 length: 12 residues. Looked up from germline, CDR1 is SNHLY and CDR2 is FYNNEI. In DNA, the CDR3 is TGTGCCAGCAGCCACAGAACGGGAGGCTACACCTTC. This sequence encodes CASSHRTGGYTF.

The chain links TRBV12-3 or TRBV12-4 to TRBJ1-5, with 8 bases aligning to TRBD1. The V gene end was trimmed by 3 bases and the J gene end by 7 bases; junction bases not matched to a gene: 2. This CDR3 spans 13 amino acids. CDR3 DNA: TGTGCCAGCAGTTTCGACAGGGGACAGCCCCAGCATTTT. Translating it yields CASSFDRGQPQHF.

The chain joins TRBV25-1 to TRBJ1-1; 8 bases map to TRBD1. This CDR3 region has 16 residues. V lost 7 bases to trimming and J lost 6 bases; unmatched junction nucleotides: 16. Germline V gene data show CDR1 as MGHDK and CDR2 as SYGVNS. The CDR3 reads CASIPVGGQGGAEAFF. In DNA form, the CDR3 reads TGTGCCAGCATACCCGTGGGCGGACAGGGTGGAGCTGAAGCTTTCTTT.

The rearrangement uses TRBV11-2 and TRBJ2-3; 7 bases line up with TRBD1. This CDR3 has 16 amino acids. After removal of 5 bases from V and 1 base from J, the junction contained 9 bases not matched to a gene. Germline CDR1 is SGHAT and CDR2 is FQNNGV. The CDR3 sequence is CASSLSTGAGTDTQYF. The CDR3 DNA reads as TGTGCCAGCAGCCTCTCTACAGGGGCCGGCACAGATACGCAGTATTTT.

V gene TRBV2 combines with J gene TRBJ2-7; D unclear. Germline V gene lookup returns CDR1 SNHLY and CDR2 FYNNEI. The V end was cut by 5 bases, the J end by 3 bases, with 8 bases between. This CDR3 has 12 amino acids. The CDR3 DNA reads as TGTGCCAGCAGTCTATCCGACTACGAGCAGTACTTC. Protein sequence: CASSLSDYEQYF.

The V and J genes are TRBV7-2 and TRBJ2-5, with 11 positions matching TRBD2. Per the germline V gene, CDR1 is SGHTA and CDR2 is FQGNSA. V was pared by 5 bases and J by 4 bases, with 6 bases of the junction left unmatched. The CDR3 is 15 amino acids. The CDR3 is CASSTLAGGGETQYF. Here the CDR3 DNA reads TGTGCCAGCAGCACCCTAGCGGGGGGTGGAGAGACCCAGTACTTC.

CDR3 bases: TGTGCCAGCAGTTACTCGAGTCAGGGCCGATCTGGCTACACCTTC. Its translation: CASSYSSQGRSGYTF. This chain connects TRBV6-2 or TRBV6-3 to TRBJ1-2; TRBD1 might be the D (5 bases). Germline CDR1 reads MNHEY; CDR2 reads SVGEGT. This CDR3 has 15 amino acids. V dropped 0 bases and J dropped 7 bases, with 15 bases sitting between them.

The chain couples TRBV19 to TRBJ1-2; 10 nucleotides line up with TRBD1. V lost 4 bases and J lost 3; bases outside the gene matches: 8. Germline CDR1 reads LNHDA; CDR2 reads SQIVND (reference sequence). The CDR3 totals 16 residues. In DNA, the CDR3 is TGTGCCAGTAGTACCCGAGACAGGGGGCATTACTATGGCTACACCTTC. Residues: CASSTRDRGHYYGYTF.

The CDR3 sequence is CASSVQGDTGELFF. DNA for the CDR3: TGCGCCAGCAGCGTACAGGGGGACACCGGGGAGCTGTTTTTT. The chain links TRBV5-1 to TRBJ2-2; 8 bases match TRBD1. The CDR3 runs to 14 residues. Trimming removed 4 bases from V and 3 bases from J; junction bases left unmatched: 2. Germline loops: CDR1 SGHRS, CDR2 YFSETQ.

The chain has TRBV9 and TRBJ2-2, with 8 nucleotides matching TRBD1. Losses at the gene ends were 4 bases for V and 5 bases for J; bases not matched to a gene: 10. The CDR3 length is 16 residues. Germline V CDR1 and CDR2: SGDLS, YYNGEE. The CDR3 bases are TGTGCCAGCAGCCCGCGCGGACAGGGATGGACCGGGGAGCTGTTTTTT. The encoded protein is CASSPRGQGWTGELFF. Complete variable domain (other parts from reference TRBV9 and TRBJ2-2): DSGVTQTPKHLITATGQRVTLRCSPRSGDLSVYWYQQSLDQGLQFLIQYYNGEERAKGNILERFSAQQFPDLHSELNLSSLELGDSALYFCASSPRGQGWTGELFFGEGSRLTVL.

This sequence joins TRBV4-2 and TRBJ2-4, with D perhaps TRBD2 (6 bases). This CDR3 contains 15 residues. Trimming removed 0 bases at V and 6 bases at J, with 12 bases between. CDR1 and CDR2 from the germline V gene are LGHNA and YNFKEQ. The chain's CDR3 is CASSQDLGGANIQYF. Written as DNA, the CDR3 is TGTGCCAGCAGCCAAGATTTGGGGGGTGCAAACATTCAGTACTTC.

The chain combines TRBV18 with TRBJ2-3; D may be TRBD1 (5 bases). Between the trimmed V and J ends, which lost 6 bases and 4 bases, there was a span of 14 bases. Looked up from germline, CDR1 is KGHSH and CDR2 is LQKENI. The CDR3 loop spans 14 amino acids. The CDR3 nucleotides read TGTGCCAGCTCGCTAGGGGCCGGATCAGATACGCAGTATTTT. It translates to CASSLGAGSDTQYF.

The CDR3 DNA reads as TGCAGCGTTTTGAGCGACGGCACTGAAGCTTTCTTT. Amino acid sequence: CSVLSDGTEAFF. This chain uses TRBV29-1 with TRBJ1-1; D gene ambiguous. CDR3 size: 12 residues. V was clipped by 5 bases and J by 4 bases, with 11 bases between them. The germline V gene has CDR1 SQVTM and CDR2 ANQGSEA.

The rearrangement uses TRBV7-3 and TRBJ2-7; 8 nucleotides match TRBD1. CDR1 and CDR2 (germline): SGHTA, FQGTGA. The CDR3 extends over 15 amino acids. Trimming removed 5 bases from V and 3 bases from J; junction bases left unmatched: 9. The CDR3 loop is CASSPRTGPIYEQYF. The CDR3, as DNA: TGTGCCAGCAGCCCGCGGACAGGGCCGATCTACGAGCAGTACTTC.

This clone is a singleton in its sample. The rearrangement uses TRBV19 and TRBJ2-7; D possibly corresponds to TRBD1 (5 bases). The CDR3 has 11 residues. Trimming cost V 6 bases and J 3 bases, with 6 bases left between them. CDR1 is LNHDA and CDR2 is SQIVND in the germline V gene (reference sequence). CDR3 DNA sequence: TGTGCCAGTAGCGACAGCTACGAGCAGTACTTC. Its protein product is CASSDSYEQYF.

The sample holds a few counts of this clone. The chain joins TRBV27 to TRBJ2-3; a possible D gene is TRBD2 (5 bases). Between the trimmed V and J ends, which lost 4 bases and 1 base, there was a span of 12 bases. CDR1 and CDR2 from the germline V gene are MNHEY and SMNVEV (reference sequence). This CDR3 contains 15 residues. The CDR3 sequence: CASSSGGRRTDTQYF. The CDR3 coding sequence is TGTGCCAGCAGTTCAGGAGGCAGACGCACAGATACGCAGTATTTT.

V usage is TRBV30 and J usage is TRBJ2-7, with 8 bases lining up with TRBD1. There are 13 residues in the CDR3. V trimming: 2 bases; J trimming: 3 bases; junction bases outside the gene matches: 3. Germline CDR1 reads GTSNPN; CDR2 reads SVGIG (reference sequence). The CDR3 DNA reads as TGTGCCTGGAGTCTTGGGACAGGCTACGAGCAGTACTTC. Translating it yields CAWSLGTGYEQYF.

The chain has TRBV7-8 and TRBJ2-6; D gene ambiguous. CDR1 and CDR2 (germline): SGHVS, FQNEAQ. This CDR3 is 13 amino acids long. Trimming left V 4 bases short and J 3 bases short, with 4 bases between. The chain's CDR3 is CASSSYGANVLTF. Written as DNA, the CDR3 is TGTGCCAGCAGCTCGTATGGGGCCAACGTCCTGACTTTC.

The chain is built from TRBV28 and TRBJ1-5; no clear D. The V gene lost 3 bases and the J gene lost 0 bases, with 6 bases spanning the gap. This CDR3 is 14 amino acids long. CDR1 is MDHEN, CDR2 SYDVKM, per germline. CDR3 nucleotide sequence: TGTGCCAGCAGTTTCAAACATAGCAATCAGCCCCAGCATTTT. Protein: CASSFKHSNQPQHF.

The chain carries TRBV7-2 and TRBJ2-3; D uncertain. The CDR3 runs 11 residues. Germline V gives CDR1 SGHTA, CDR2 FQGNSA. The germline V and J ends were trimmed by 5 bases and 7 bases, with 7 bases remaining between them. The CDR3 here is CASSPANTQYF. In DNA form, the CDR3 reads TGTGCCAGCAGCCCAGCGAATACGCAGTATTTT.